Listed here are 30 T cell receptor beta chains from one sample, sequenced in a study of blood T cell repertoires in COVID-19 (dated by TCRdb to the early 2020s). Library creation used the immunoSEQ multiplex PCR assay. TCRdb carries this immuneACCESS record with in-frame sequences only. Its versions omit some clonotypes, under half of them owing to an unresolved V gene in the studies checked, with the rest unexplained. The sample contains around 250,000 clones, nearly 90% of them found a single time. About 4.5% of the sample comes from the top ten. Source material: peripheral blood. The receptors were sampled from a woman aged 40-49 years who had recovered from COVID-19.

Only one count was recorded for this clone. This chain uses TRBV24-1 with TRBJ1-5; 11 positions agree with TRBD1. CDR3 length: 15 residues. CDR1 is KGHDR and CDR2 is SFDVKD in the germline V gene. The ends lost 3 bases at V and 6 bases at J; junction bases unmatched: 3. The CDR3 DNA reads as TGTGCCACCAGTGATCGGACAGGGGGCCGTCAGCCCCAGCATTTT. Residues: CATSDRTGGRQPQHF.

The rearrangement links TRBV5-1 to TRBJ1-3, with D uncertain. Germline lookup yields CDR1 SGHRS and CDR2 YFSETQ. Trimming took 0 bases from V and 0 from J, leaving 13 bases between them. The length of the CDR3 is 17 residues. The CDR3 spells CASSLAAGILSGNTIYF. The CDR3 nucleotides are TGCGCCAGCAGCTTGGCGGCAGGAATCCTCTCTGGAAACACCATATATTTT.

The J gene is TRBJ2-4, the V gene TRBV15; D gene ambiguous. Germline V gene sequence: CDR1 LNHNV, CDR2 YYDKDF (reference sequence). The CDR3 is 15 amino acids. With 0 bases removed from V and 1 base from J, the gap between germline ends came to 7 bases. The CDR3 is CATSRDLQAKNIQYF. CDR3 DNA: TGTGCCACCAGCAGAGATCTACAGGCCAAAAACATTCAGTACTTC.

The V call is TRBV20-1, the J call TRBJ1-2; unclear D gene. CDR1 and CDR2 (germline): DFQATT, SNEGSKA (reference sequence). Trimming removed 5 bases at V and 7 bases at J, with 8 bases between. The CDR3 sequence is 10 residues long. Here the CDR3 DNA reads TGCAGTGCTTACTCAGGTGGCTACACCTTC. This gives the protein CSAYSGGYTF.

The chain recombines TRBV15 with TRBJ1-4; the D gene is possibly TRBD1 (5 bases). Germline CDR1 reads LNHNV; CDR2 reads YYDKDF (reference sequence). Trimming pared 5 bases from V and 7 bases from J, leaving 14 bases between. This CDR3 has 14 residues. CDR3 nucleotide sequence: TGTGCCACCAGCGAAAGGGGTCCTCGTGAAAAACTGTTTTTT. Its translation: CATSERGPREKLFF. The whole variable domain, remainder taken from reference TRBV15 and TRBJ1-4, is DAMVIQNPRYQVTQFGKPVTLSCSQTLNHNVMYWYQQKSSQAPKLLFHYYDKDFNNEADTPDNFQSRRPNTSFCFLDIRSPGLGDTAMYLCATSERGPREKLFFGSGTQLSVL.

The chain links TRBV18 to TRBJ1-6; D possibly corresponds to TRBD1 (5 bases). Germline V gene sequence: CDR1 KGHSH, CDR2 LQKENI. Trimming took 6 bases from V and 1 from J, leaving 13 bases between them. CDR3 size: 16 residues. CDR3 amino acids: CASSPQGRSYNSPLHF. The CDR3 region has the DNA TGTGCCAGCTCCCCCCAGGGTAGATCCTATAATTCACCCCTCCACTTT.

The V and J genes are TRBV29-1 and TRBJ2-5; D remains unclear. Per germline, CDR1 SQVTM and CDR2 ANQGSEA. There are 12 residues in the CDR3. Trimming stripped 5 bases from V and 0 bases from J, with 7 bases between. CDR3 in amino acids: CSVLQNQETQYF. Here the CDR3 DNA reads TGCAGCGTTCTGCAGAACCAAGAGACCCAGTACTTC. The full variable domain, in which reference TRBV29-1 and TRBJ2-5 provide the parts outside the CDR3, is SAVISQKPSRDICQRGTSLTIQCQVDSQVTMMFWYRQQPGQSLTLIATANQGSEATYESGFVIDKFPISRPNLTFSTLTVSNMSPEDSSIYLCSVLQNQETQYFGPGTRLLVL.

The V and J genes are TRBV15 and TRBJ1-1; tentative D call: TRBD1 (6 bases). This CDR3 is built from 16 residues. Germline CDR1 reads LNHNV; CDR2 reads YYDKDF (reference sequence). The V end was cut by 4 bases, the J end by 3 bases, with 18 bases between. This chain's CDR3 is CATSTRGRGVDTEAFF. CDR3 nucleotide sequence: TGTGCCACCAGCACCCGGGGCAGGGGAGTTGACACTGAAGCTTTCTTT.

This clone appeared a single time. The chain combines TRBV7-9 with TRBJ2-3, with TRBD1 matching 10 bases. The CDR3 length is 18 residues. Germline lookup yields CDR1 SEHNR and CDR2 FQNEAQ (reference sequence). The J segment lost 3 bases and the V segment lost 0 bases, leaving 9 bases of the junction unmatched. The CDR3 DNA sequence: TGTGCCAGCAGCTTAGCGCTCGTTTGGACAGGGGGAACAGATACGCAGTATTTT. This codes for CASSLALVWTGGTDTQYF.

CDR3 residues: CASSLLFGQGVNEQFF. The CDR3 DNA sequence: TGTGCCAGCTCACTGCTCTTCGGACAGGGGGTGAATGAGCAGTTCTTC. V and J are TRBV18 and TRBJ2-1; 10 bases are a match to TRBD1. With V trimmed by 4 bases and J by 7 bases, 10 bases remained unmatched. Germline loops: CDR1 KGHSH, CDR2 LQKENI. The CDR3 spans 16 residues.

This clone was picked up one time. This chain uses TRBV4-3 with TRBJ1-2; 8 nucleotides agree with TRBD1. This CDR3 contains 15 residues. Germline V CDR1 and CDR2: LGHNA, YSLEER. The V and J ends lost 0 bases and 8 bases, in that order; junction bases with no gene match: 8. The CDR3 DNA is TGCGCCAGCAGCCAAGAGCGGACAGGGTTCTACGGCTACACCTTC. Translation gives CASSQERTGFYGYTF.

V usage is TRBV2 and J usage is TRBJ1-6; perhaps TRBD1 as D (6 bases). The V gene lost 4 bases and the J gene lost 13 bases, with 17 bases spanning the gap. Germline assignment: CDR1 SNHLY and CDR2 FYNNEI. There are 14 residues in the CDR3. In nucleotides, the CDR3 is TGTGCCAGCAGTGCTCAGGGGACAATTCGCCCCCTCCACTTT. It is translated as CASSAQGTIRPLHF.

This sequence joins TRBV2 and TRBJ1-5; unclear D gene. Trimming shortened V by 6 bases and J by 4 bases, and 16 bases separated the two germline ends. This CDR3 has 15 residues. Looked up from germline, CDR1 is SNHLY and CDR2 is FYNNEI. The CDR3 region has the DNA TGTGCCAGCAGGAACAGAGCAGCTCTAAATCAGCCCCAGCATTTT. It is translated as CASRNRAALNQPQHF.

This clone was seen only once. The CDR3 sequence is CASSEAPTGVYGYTF. DNA for the CDR3: TGTGCCAGCAGTGAAGCCCCGACAGGGGTCTATGGCTACACCTTC. The V call is TRBV2, the J call TRBJ1-2; 8 bases align to TRBD1. Trimming cost V 0 bases and J 4 bases; bases outside gene matches: 4. The germline V gene encodes CDR1 SNHLY and CDR2 FYNNEI. This CDR3 has 15 amino acids. Together with reference TRBV2 and TRBJ1-2, the CDR3 gives the full variable domain: EPEVTQTPSHQVTQMGQEVILRCVPISNHLYFYWYRQILGQKVEFLVSFYNNEISEKSEIFDDQFSVERPDGSNFTLKIRSTKLEDSAMYFCASSEAPTGVYGYTFGSGTRLTVV.

The chain couples TRBV5-1 to TRBJ2-5, with 14 nucleotides matching TRBD2. Germline V lookup: CDR1 SGHRS, CDR2 YFSETQ. Unmatched junction bases numbered 3, after V lost 4 bases and J lost 4 bases. The CDR3 runs 15 residues. As DNA, the CDR3 is TGCGCCAGCAGCGCCGGACTAGCGGGAGGAGAGACCCAGTACTTC. Protein: CASSAGLAGGETQYF. Full variable domain (missing parts from reference TRBV5-1 and TRBJ2-5): KAGVTQTPRYLIKTRGQQVTLSCSPISGHRSVSWYQQTPGQGLQFLFEYFSETQRNKGNFPGRFSGRQFSNSRSEMNVSTLELGDSALYLCASSAGLAGGETQYFGPGTRLLVL.

The gene calls are TRBV3-1 (or the pseudogene TRBV3-2) and TRBJ2-7; TRBD2 agrees at 8 bases. With V trimmed by 3 bases and J by 2 bases, 6 bases remained unmatched. Germline V gene data show CDR1 as LGHDT and CDR2 as YNNKEL (reference sequence). The CDR3 covers 15 residues. The CDR3 bases are TGTGCCAGCAGCCAGAAGCGGGGGTGGACCTACGAGCAGTACTTC. Translating gives CASSQKRGWTYEQYF.

The chain couples TRBV18 to TRBJ1-1, with unresolved D. Trimming left V 2 bases short and J 3 bases short, with 7 bases between. There are 13 residues in the CDR3. Per the germline V gene, CDR1 is KGHSH and CDR2 is LQKENI. In DNA, the CDR3 is TGTGCCAGCTCACCAGTAGCGGACACTGAAGCTTTCTTT. It translates to CASSPVADTEAFF.

The chain joins TRBV24-1 to TRBJ2-6; 7 positions match TRBD1. CDR3 length: 16 residues. V was pared by 6 bases and J by 2 bases, with 6 bases of the junction left unmatched. The germline CDR1 and CDR2 sequences are KGHDR and SFDVKD. CDR3 coding DNA: TGTGCCACCAGTAACAGGGGCCCCACTGGGGCCAACGTCCTGACTTTC. It translates to CATSNRGPTGANVLTF.

CDR3 coding DNA: TGTGCCAGCAGCTTTAGCGGAGCGGGAGATACGCAGTATTTT. This sequence encodes CASSFSGAGDTQYF. V gene TRBV11-3 combines with J gene TRBJ2-3; D is possibly TRBD2 (6 bases). The V gene's germline CDR1 is SGHNT and CDR2 YENEEA. The V end lost 3 bases, the J end lost 5 bases, and 12 bases lay between the germline ends. The CDR3 sequence is 14 residues long.

The chain is built from TRBV28 and TRBJ1-1; D ambiguous. The V end was cut by 4 bases, the J end by 8 bases, with 11 bases between. In germline, CDR1 is MDHEN, CDR2 SYDVKM. The CDR3 is 12 amino acids. CDR3 loop: CASSSPLKEAFF. CDR3 DNA: TGTGCCAGCAGTTCTCCCCTAAAAGAAGCTTTCTTT. The full variable domain, with the rest looked up from reference TRBV28 and TRBJ1-1, is DVKVTQSSRYLVKRTGEKVFLECVQDMDHENMFWYRQDPGLGLRLIYFSYDVKMKEKGDIPEGYSVSREKKERFSLILESASTNQTSMYLCASSSPLKEAFFGQGTRLTVV.

The rearrangement links TRBV6-4 to TRBJ1-5; the match to TRBD1 covers 7 bases. The CDR3 extends over 14 amino acids. Germline V gene data show CDR1 as MRHNA and CDR2 as SNTAGT. The V and J ends lost 5 bases and 7 bases, in that order; junction bases with no gene match: 8. In nucleotides, the CDR3 is TGTGCCAGCAGTCACAGGGGAATGGAGCAGCCCCAGCATTTT. Encoded protein: CASSHRGMEQPQHF.

This chain connects TRBV5-1 to TRBJ2-3; no definite D call. The V end lost 1 base, the J end lost 6 bases, and 15 bases lay between the germline ends. From germline, CDR1 is SGHRS and CDR2 YFSETQ. This CDR3 region has 15 residues. CDR3 residues: CASSLSGSYADTQYF. For the CDR3, the DNA is TGCGCCAGCAGCTTGTCCGGGTCGTATGCGGATACGCAGTATTTT.

The chain uses TRBV18 and TRBJ2-3; 7 bases are shared with TRBD2. This CDR3 contains 16 residues. CDR1 and CDR2 (germline): KGHSH, LQKENI. J gave up 2 bases and V 1 base, and 6 bases lay outside the gene matches. The CDR3 is CASSPRSGRDTDTQYF. The CDR3 bases are TGTGCCAGCTCACCACGGTCGGGGAGGGACACAGATACGCAGTATTTT. The full variable domain, completed using reference TRBV18 and TRBJ2-3, is NAGVMQNPRHLVRRRGQEARLRCSPMKGHSHVYWYRQLPEEGLKFMVYLQKENIIDESGMPKERFSAEFPKEGPSILRIQQVVRGDSAAYFCASSPRSGRDTDTQYFGPGTRLTVL.

This chain links TRBV2 with TRBJ2-1; no clear D gene. Germline-derived CDR1 and CDR2 are SNHLY and FYNNEI. The CDR3 runs 13 residues. The V end lost 6 bases, the J end lost 0 bases, and 6 bases lay between the germline ends. CDR3 nucleotides: TGTGCCAGCAGATCTTACTCCTACAATGAGCAGTTCTTC. Encoded protein: CASRSYSYNEQFF. Complete variable domain (other parts from reference TRBV2 and TRBJ2-1): EPEVTQTPSHQVTQMGQEVILRCVPISNHLYFYWYRQILGQKVEFLVSFYNNEISEKSEIFDDQFSVERPDGSNFTLKIRSTKLEDSAMYFCASRSYSYNEQFFGPGTRLTVL.

V and J are TRBV18 and TRBJ2-7, with 9 bases matching TRBD2. V trimming: 1 base; J trimming: 3 bases; junction bases outside the gene matches: 1. The CDR3 consists of 14 residues. CDR1 is KGHSH and CDR2 is LQKENI in the germline V gene. The CDR3 DNA reads as TGTGCCAGCTCACCACGGCGGGGGGGCTACGAGCAGTACGTC. The encoded protein is CASSPRRGGYEQYV.

This clone was detected a few times. The V and J genes are TRBV27 and TRBJ1-5; D is unclear. The CDR3 totals 15 residues. Germline lookup yields CDR1 MNHEY and CDR2 SMNVEV (reference sequence). The V gene lost 1 base and the J gene lost 1 base, with 8 bases spanning the gap. CDR3 DNA sequence: TGTGCCAGCAGTTTATTCTTGTCGAGCAATCAGCCCCAGCATTTT. Its protein product is CASSLFLSSNQPQHF.

A single count supports this clone. This rearrangement joins TRBV5-4 to TRBJ2-1; TRBD2 aligns across 12 bases. This CDR3 is built from 15 residues. Trimming took 2 bases from V and 8 from J; bases not matched to a gene: 5. Germline CDR1 reads SGHNT; CDR2 reads YYREEE (reference sequence). The CDR3 reads CASSFLAGGPDEQFF. Here the CDR3 DNA reads TGTGCCAGCAGCTTCCTAGCGGGGGGGCCCGATGAGCAGTTCTTC.

This clone was detected only a few times. This chain uses TRBV6-1 with TRBJ2-6; no reliable D call. The V gene's germline CDR1 is MNHNS and CDR2 SASEGT. The CDR3 is made up of 15 amino acids. Trimming removed 3 bases at V and 0 bases at J, with 6 bases between. CDR3 region: CASSERFSGANVLTF. CDR3 bases: TGTGCCAGCAGTGAGAGGTTCTCTGGGGCCAACGTCCTGACTTTC.

The chain is built from TRBV5-1 and TRBJ2-3, with 8 bases fitting TRBD2. From germline, CDR1 is SGHRS and CDR2 YFSETQ. Trimming cost V 3 bases and J 4 bases; bases outside gene matches: 10. The CDR3 is 16 amino acids. In nucleotides, the CDR3 is TGCGCCAGCAGCTCGGCGAGCGGGAGCCGGGCAGATACGCAGTATTTT. Encoded protein: CASSSASGSRADTQYF.

V gene TRBV12-3 or TRBV12-4 combines with J gene TRBJ1-2; 8 nucleotides agree with TRBD1. The CDR3 is 12 residues long. J gave up 6 bases and V 5 bases, and 2 bases lay outside the gene matches. The CDR3 protein is CASSRTGNGYTF. The DNA for the CDR3 is TGTGCCAGCAGTAGGACAGGGAATGGCTACACCTTC.